Below are 18 T cell receptor beta chains sequenced from a single sample in a study of T cell responses to AZD1222 COVID-19 vaccine. Here immunoSEQ multiplex PCR was the method, and the copy in TCRdb shows in-frame clones only, minus some. The sample carries under 200,000 clones, 70% to 90% recorded once. This specimen consisted of peripheral blood, obtained 28 days after the second AZD1222 dose. The receptors originated from an adult who received the AZD1222 COVID-19 vaccine.

This clone came up a few times. The J gene is TRBJ1-1, the V gene TRBV2; 7 nucleotides agree with TRBD1. The CDR3 has 12 amino acids. Germline V lookup: CDR1 SNHLY, CDR2 FYNNEI. V gave up 5 bases and J gave up 6 bases; unmatched junction bases: 3. The CDR3 bases are TGTGCCAGCAGTTACACAGGGGCTGAAGCTTTCTTT. It is translated as CASSYTGAEAFF.

V and J are TRBV7-9 and TRBJ1-6; D is unclear. V was trimmed by 3 bases and J by 8 bases, leaving 11 bases between them. This CDR3 region has 14 residues. Germline CDR1 is SEHNR and CDR2 is FQNEAQ (reference sequence). For the CDR3, the DNA is TGTGCCAGCAGCTTTATTAGGGAGCATTCACCCCTCCACTTT. It codes for CASSFIREHSPLHF. The full variable domain, completed using reference TRBV7-9 and TRBJ1-6, is DTGVSQNPRHKITKRGQNVTFRCDPISEHNRLYWYRQTLGQGPEFLTYFQNEAQLEKSRLLSDRFSAERPKGSFSTLEIQRTEQGDSAMYLCASSFIREHSPLHFGNGTRLTVT.

The chain joins TRBV7-9 to TRBJ2-7, with D perhaps matching TRBD1 or TRBD2 (5 bases each). Germline-derived CDR1 and CDR2 are SEHNR and FQNEAQ (reference sequence). There are 16 residues in the CDR3. V was trimmed by 4 bases and J by 0 bases, leaving 16 bases between them. The CDR3 region is CASSSIPGRSSYEQYF. The DNA of the CDR3 is TGTGCCAGCAGCTCAATACCGGGACGGAGCTCCTACGAGCAGTACTTC.

The V call is TRBV10-3, the J call TRBJ1-6; unclear D gene. This CDR3 spans 15 amino acids. V was shortened by 1 base and J by 6 bases, with 10 bases between the two germline ends. Germline V gene lookup returns CDR1 ENHRY and CDR2 SYGVKD. The CDR3 DNA reads as TGTGCCATCAGTGAGTTATCTAGCGTTAATTCACCCCTCCACTTT. This gives the protein CAISELSSVNSPLHF.

With respect to this clone: Relative to the germline gene, one junction end is altered; a read error may explain this. This sequence joins TRBV7-7 and TRBJ2-2; 9 bases fit TRBD2. Germline assignment: CDR1 SSHAT and CDR2 FNYEAQ (reference sequence). The CDR3 totals 16 residues. The CDR3 loop reads CASSIAGTSTPGELFF. CDR3 coding DNA: TGTGCTAGCAGCATAGCCGGGACTAGCACGCCAGGGGAGCTGTTTTTT.

This sequence joins TRBV28 and TRBJ2-7, with D uncertain. This CDR3 is built from 10 residues. Looked up from germline, CDR1 is MDHEN and CDR2 is SYDVKM. V shed 6 bases and J shed 5 bases, with 5 bases lying between them. The CDR3 nucleotides are TGTGCCAGCAGCACAAACGAGCAGTACTTC. Translating it yields CASSTNEQYF.

The rearrangement uses TRBV3-1 (or the pseudogene TRBV3-2) and TRBJ2-2; the D gene is possibly TRBD1 (5 bases). CDR3 length: 13 amino acids. Trimming took 0 bases from V and 14 from J, leaving 13 bases between them. Germline loops: CDR1 LGHDT, CDR2 YNNKEL (reference sequence). This CDR3 is CASSQEGARRLFF. The CDR3, as DNA: TGTGCCAGCAGCCAAGAAGGGGCTAGGCGACTGTTTTTT.

In its sample, this clone was seen once. The V gene is TRBV5-1, the J gene TRBJ2-3; TRBD1 agrees at 7 bases. V lost 3 bases and J lost 2; bases outside the gene matches: 6. This CDR3 region has 15 residues. From germline, CDR1 is SGHRS and CDR2 YFSETQ. The CDR3 here is CASSSGQPLTDTQYF. CDR3 nucleotides: TGCGCCAGCAGCTCGGGACAGCCACTCACAGATACGCAGTATTTT.

This chain uses TRBV19 with TRBJ1-5, with TRBD1 matching over 7 bases. Germline CDR1 and CDR2: LNHDA and SQIVND (reference sequence). Trimming at V came to 7 bases and at J to 0 bases, leaving 12 bases not matched to a gene. The CDR3 consists of 17 residues. The CDR3 DNA reads as TGTGCCAGTACCGAGGACAGGTCCCTATATAGCAATCAGCCCCAGCATTTT. Its protein is CASTEDRSLYSNQPQHF.

The genes are TRBV28 and TRBJ2-1; a possible D gene is TRBD1 (6 bases). This CDR3 region has 18 residues. The germline CDR1 and CDR2 sequences are MDHEN and SYDVKM. V was trimmed by 8 bases and J by 0 bases, leaving 23 bases between them. The CDR3 DNA reads as TGTGCCAGCCCCCCCCTTCGCCTTGGACAGAGCTCCTACAATGAGCAGTTCTTC. It encodes CASPPLRLGQSSYNEQFF.

The V call is TRBV5-1, the J call TRBJ2-7, with 12 nucleotides matching TRBD2. This CDR3 has 15 amino acids. The germline V gene encodes CDR1 SGHRS and CDR2 YFSETQ. V gave up 3 bases and J gave up 3 bases; unmatched junction bases: 4. The CDR3 DNA reads as TGCGCCAGCAGCTCGACTAGCGGGAGCTTCTACGAGCAGTACTTC. It specifies CASSSTSGSFYEQYF.

CDR3: CASSLIRGTGEQYF. The CDR3 DNA follows: TGTGCCAGCAGTTTAATTCGGGGGACCGGCGAGCAGTACTTC. The V and J genes are TRBV28 and TRBJ2-7; D might be TRBD2 (6 bases). Germline CDR1 MDHEN, CDR2 SYDVKM. CDR3 length: 14 amino acids. Trimming removed 2 bases from V and 6 bases from J, with 14 bases in between. Using reference TRBV28 and TRBJ2-7 for the parts outside the CDR3, the full variable domain is DVKVTQSSRYLVKRTGEKVFLECVQDMDHENMFWYRQDPGLGLRLIYFSYDVKMKEKGDIPEGYSVSREKKERFSLILESASTNQTSMYLCASSLIRGTGEQYFGPGTRLTVT.

CDR3 in amino acids: CAISETSGANVLTF. DNA for the CDR3: TGTGCCATCAGTGAAACCTCTGGGGCCAACGTCCTGACTTTC. The genes are TRBV10-3 and TRBJ2-6; D is unclear. Germline lookup yields CDR1 ENHRY and CDR2 SYGVKD. With 3 bases removed from V and 0 bases from J, the gap between germline ends came to 3 bases. The CDR3 has 14 amino acids.

A note on this clone: A junction boundary mismatches the germline segment, possibly from a read error. CDR3 bases: TGTGCCAGCAGCTTAGACAGGGTAACGAACGCCTTC. Its translation: CASSLDRVTNAF. The chain employs TRBV7-2 and TRBJ1-2, with a possible D match to TRBD1 (6 bases). This CDR3 is 12 amino acids long. Per germline, CDR1 SGHTA and CDR2 FQGNSA.

The V gene is TRBV11-2, the J gene TRBJ2-7; D perhaps matches TRBD2 (5 bases). CDR1 SGHAT and CDR2 FQNNGV come from the germline V gene. Trimming cost V 3 bases and J 2 bases, with 11 bases left between them. The CDR3 is made up of 14 amino acids. CDR3 loop: CASSFSDGTYEQYF. Written as DNA, the CDR3 is TGTGCCAGCAGCTTTTCGGACGGGACCTACGAGCAGTACTTC.

This clone was seen just once. The rearrangement uses TRBV6-5 and TRBJ2-7; perhaps TRBD1 as D (5 bases). V gave up 0 bases and J gave up 6 bases, with 9 bases separating them. This CDR3 has 13 residues. Germline assignment: CDR1 MNHEY and CDR2 SVGAGI. The CDR3 region is CASSYSTGSEQYF. The CDR3 nucleotides read TGTGCCAGCAGTTACTCAACAGGTTCCGAGCAGTACTTC.

The genes are TRBV27 and TRBJ2-7; 9 positions agree with TRBD1. Germline V gene sequence: CDR1 MNHEY, CDR2 SMNVEV (reference sequence). This CDR3 region has 13 residues. V trimming: 8 bases; J trimming: 5 bases; junction bases outside the gene matches: 7. CDR3 nucleotide sequence: TGTGCCAGCGGACAGGGGCGTGAACACGAGCAGTACTTC. It encodes CASGQGREHEQYF.

V and J are TRBV25-1 and TRBJ2-7; D unclear. With 1 base removed from V and 0 bases from J, the gap between germline ends came to 13 bases. The germline V gene encodes CDR1 MGHDK and CDR2 SYGVNS. The CDR3 consists of 16 residues. The CDR3 loop is CASSELTGSSSYEQYF. DNA of the CDR3: TGTGCCAGCAGTGAATTAACCGGGTCCAGCTCCTACGAGCAGTACTTC.